This T cell receptor (beta chain) was identified during a study of CD8 T cells in ankylosing spondylitis. Study-level points and caveats: A motif of roughly 8 highly homologous TCR beta variants was seen as apparently characteristic of ankylosing spondylitis blood. Disease-linked clones were reportedly significantly enriched in matched ankylosing spondylitis synovial fluid.

Of note for this clonotype: Antigen specificity is unknown.

Making the TCR beta libraries involved quantitative 5'-RACE with molecular barcodes. A single record per CDR3 protein comes from TCRdb applying MiXCR to the 5' RACE reads. The sample holds 250,000 or so distinct CDR3 sequences; around 25% are singletons and the top ten take about 0.6%. V lost 2 bases and J lost 1; bases outside the gene matches: 2. CDR3 length: 14 amino acids. Germline-derived CDR1 and CDR2 are SEHNR and FQNEAQ (reference sequence). Source material: blood, either unsorted or a sorted T cell fraction (not recorded which). The V call is TRBV7-9, the J call TRBJ2-7, with 7 bases lining up with TRBD1. This TCR came from a male donor with ankylosing spondylitis or in good health (not recorded which). The chain's CDR3 is CASSLTGASYEQYF. The CDR3 DNA is TGTGCCAGCAGCTTAACAGGGGCGTCCTACGAGCAGTACTTC. Complete variable domain (other parts from reference TRBV7-9 and TRBJ2-7): DTGVSQNPRHKITKRGQNVTFRCDPISEHNRLYWYRQTLGQGPEFLTYFQNEAQLEKSRLLSDRFSAERPKGSFSTLEIQRTEQGDSAMYLCASSLTGASYEQYFGPGTRLTVT.